These T cell receptor beta chains were read from a single sample in a study of molecular identifiers for immune sequencing clone quantification. TCRdb reprocessed the PCR reads with MiXCR, giving one entry per CDR3 protein. The table has around 460,000 distinct CDR3 sequences, roughly 26% seen once; the top ten hold under 0.85%. Material: naive CD8+ T cells from blood, with Jurkat cell RNA spiked in. Every receptor here comes from a human donor in good health. Some libraries in this study had Jurkat cell RNA spiked in. Each CDR3 is given with its conserved first and last residue. D genes are given only for firm matches. Clone size appears in some rows only: once, few, many, or a class for an expanded clone.

v_call: TRBV19
d_call: TRBD1
j_call: TRBJ2-7
clone_size: NA
cdr3_aa: CASSTGTGGTYEQYF
cdr3_nt: TGTGCCAGTAGTACCGGGACAGGGGGTACCTACGAGCAGTACTTC

v_call: TRBV4-3
d_call: NA
j_call: TRBJ2-7
clone_size: few
cdr3_aa: CASSQDSGSFSDEQYF
cdr3_nt: TGCGCCAGCAGCCAAGATTCGGGCTCTTTTTCCGACGAGCAGTACTTC

v_call: TRBV4-3
d_call: TRBD2
j_call: TRBJ2-3
clone_size: NA
cdr3_aa: CASSQDPERGLAGPQADTQYF
cdr3_nt: TGCGCCAGCAGCCAAGACCCAGAAAGGGGACTAGCGGGGCCCCAGGCAGATACGCAGTATTTT

v_call: TRBV28
d_call: NA
j_call: TRBJ2-7
clone_size: few
cdr3_aa: CASSLASDEQYF
cdr3_nt: TGTGCCAGCAGTTTGGCCAGTGACGAGCAGTACTTC

v_call: TRBV7-9
d_call: TRBD2
j_call: TRBJ2-5
clone_size: NA
cdr3_aa: CASPPPGGQETQYF
cdr3_nt: TGTGCCAGCCCCCCGCCCGGGGGGCAAGAGACCCAGTACTTC

v_call: TRBV6-6
d_call: NA
j_call: TRBJ2-1
clone_size: NA
cdr3_aa: CASSYTNEQFF
cdr3_nt: TGTGCCAGCAGTTACACCAATGAGCAGTTCTTC

v_call: TRBV11-2
d_call: NA
j_call: TRBJ2-7
clone_size: few
cdr3_aa: CASGAAISYEQYF
cdr3_nt: TGTGCCAGCGGGGCGGCTATCTCCTACGAGCAGTACTTC

v_call: TRBV7-9
d_call: NA
j_call: TRBJ1-3
clone_size: few
cdr3_aa: CASSPRLDRETGNTIYF
cdr3_nt: TGTGCCAGCAGCCCCCGTTTGGACAGAGAAACTGGAAACACCATATATTTT

v_call: TRBV27
d_call: NA
j_call: TRBJ1-1
clone_size: NA
cdr3_aa: CASSPPQGWGTEAFF
cdr3_nt: TGTGCCAGCAGTCCTCCCCAGGGTTGGGGCACTGAAGCTTTCTTT

v_call: TRBV2
d_call: NA
j_call: TRBJ1-5
clone_size: many
cdr3_aa: CASSESGVNQPQHF
cdr3_nt: TGTGCCAGCAGTGAATCAGGGGTGAATCAGCCCCAGCATTTT

v_call: TRBV29-1
d_call: NA
j_call: TRBJ2-2
clone_size: many
cdr3_aa: CSVEAGFNTGELFF
cdr3_nt: TGCAGCGTTGAAGCAGGCTTTAACACCGGGGAGCTGTTTTTT

v_call: TRBV3-1
d_call: NA
j_call: TRBJ1-1
clone_size: many
cdr3_aa: CASSQGSATEAFF
cdr3_nt: TGTGCCAGCAGCCAAGGGTCAGCCACTGAAGCTTTCTTT